The sequence of this TCR beta chain was determined in a study of shared clonotypes between healthy human individuals. General study findings and limits: Naive CD4 clonotypes overlapped across a few donors at roughly 5.1%.

The naive CD8 subset, CD45RO-negative cells positively selected for CCR7, excluded terminally differentiated effector memory CD45RA+ cells. Germline V gene data show CDR1 as MNHEY and CDR2 as SVGAGI. Trimming removed 7 bases from V and 3 bases from J, with 12 bases in between. The length of the CDR3 is 14 residues. As concerns this clone: Its cognate antigen is unknown.

Repertoires were generated with immunoSEQ multiplex PCR, while TCRdb's copy carries only in-frame clones and drops some. In the table there are about 820,000 clones, more than 85% of which are singletons. This chain connects TRBV6-5 to TRBJ2-2; no reliable D call. Sequencing was performed on naive CD8+ T cells sorted from blood. This TCR was recovered from a man younger than 40 in good health. This CDR3 is CASTPSLYTGELFF. The CDR3 DNA reads TGTGCCAGCACCCCCTCTTTGTACACCGGGGAGCTGTTTTTT.